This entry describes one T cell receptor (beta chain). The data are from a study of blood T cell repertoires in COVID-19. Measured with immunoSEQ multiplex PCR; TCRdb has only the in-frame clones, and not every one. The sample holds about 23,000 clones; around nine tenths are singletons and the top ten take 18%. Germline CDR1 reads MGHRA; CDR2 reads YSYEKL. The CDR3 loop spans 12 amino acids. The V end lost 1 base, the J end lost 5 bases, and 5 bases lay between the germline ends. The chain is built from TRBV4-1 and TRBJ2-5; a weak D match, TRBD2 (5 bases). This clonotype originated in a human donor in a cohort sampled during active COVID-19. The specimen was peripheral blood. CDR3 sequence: CASSQAGETQYF. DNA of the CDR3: TGCGCCAGCAGCCAAGCGGGGGAGACCCAGTACTTC.